These 28 T cell receptor beta chains originate from one sample sequenced in a study of vaccination and CD4 T cells after COVID-19. TCRdb called the PCR reads again in MiXCR, with one record for every CDR3 protein. The sample carries approximately 20,000 distinct CDR3 sequences, roughly 50% recorded once. Here the sequenced sample was CD4+ T cells from blood, taken before SARS-CoV-2 vaccination. These receptors were taken from a human donor who had recovered from COVID-19.

This clonotype came up a few times. The chain couples TRBV27 to TRBJ1-6; 9 bases fit TRBD1. This CDR3 has 14 residues. V gave up 6 bases and J gave up 10 bases; unmatched junction bases: 7. Per germline, CDR1 MNHEY and CDR2 SMNVEV (reference sequence). The CDR3 nucleotides read TGTGCCAGCAGCCCACAGGGGGCAAGATCACCCCTCCACTTT. Its protein product is CASSPQGARSPLHF.

V and J are TRBV7-8 and TRBJ2-1; D remains unclear. V shed 0 bases and J shed 5 bases, with 8 bases lying between them. CDR1 is SGHVS and CDR2 is FQNEAQ in the germline V gene. This CDR3 comprises 14 residues. Here the CDR3 reads CASSLAVSHNEQFF. The CDR3 coding sequence is TGTGCCAGCAGCTTAGCGGTCAGCCACAATGAGCAGTTCTTC.

Note on this clonotype: Relative to the germline gene, one junction end is altered; a read error may explain this. The chain joins TRBV6-1 to TRBJ2-7; D is perhaps TRBD2 (6 bases). Germline CDR1 is MNHNS and CDR2 is SASEGT. CDR3 length: 11 residues. The chain's CDR3 is CASSTGTRGTF. Written as DNA, the CDR3 is TGTGCCAGCAGTACCGGAACCCGCGGGACCTTC.

This clonotype appeared a few times. The chain carries TRBV7-9 and TRBJ2-1; D is unclear. Germline CDR1 reads SEHNR; CDR2 reads FQNEAQ (reference sequence). The CDR3 has 16 amino acids. Trimming shortened V by 2 bases and J by 4 bases, and 15 bases separated the two germline ends. In DNA form, the CDR3 reads TGTGCCAGCAGCTTAAGGTTTCTGGTTGGGTACAATGAGCAGTTCTTC. Translating it yields CASSLRFLVGYNEQFF.

The chain carries TRBV6-2 or TRBV6-3 and TRBJ2-7; tentative D call: TRBD2 (5 bases). CDR3 length: 14 amino acids. Germline CDR1 and CDR2: MNHEY and SVGEGT. The germline V and J ends were trimmed by 5 bases and 5 bases, with 16 bases remaining between them. The CDR3 DNA is TGTGCCAGCAGTGACCCCAATAGCGCCAACGAGCAGTACTTC. This translates into CASSDPNSANEQYF.

This chain uses TRBV21-1 with TRBJ1-1; TRBD1 is the table's D call, not checked against the DNA. TRBV21-1 is annotated as a pseudogene. The CDR3 loop spans 14 amino acids. The DNA of the CDR3 is TGTGCCAGCAGCCCACGGACAGAGGGCACTGAAGCTTTCTTT. Amino acids: CASSPRTEGTEAFF.

V and J are TRBV20-1 and TRBJ2-3; 7 bases align to TRBD1. Germline values: CDR1 DFQATT, CDR2 SNEGSKA (reference sequence). CDR3 size: 14 residues. The trim removed 5 bases at V and 4 bases at J, leaving 9 bases unmatched. The CDR3 region is CSALDRVKADTQYF. As DNA, the CDR3 is TGCAGTGCTCTCGACAGGGTCAAGGCAGATACGCAGTATTTT.

The chain joins TRBV6-1 to TRBJ2-1; TRBD2 is a possible D gene (5 bases). The CDR3 has 14 residues. V gave up 7 bases and J gave up 2 bases, with 12 bases separating them. Germline lookup yields CDR1 MNHNS and CDR2 SASEGT. The CDR3 protein is CASTASGAYNEQFF. CDR3 DNA: TGTGCCAGCACCGCGAGCGGAGCCTACAATGAGCAGTTCTTC.

The rearrangement links TRBV4-3 to TRBJ1-1; no definite D call. The CDR3 extends over 14 amino acids. V lost 1 base, J lost 1 base, and 7 bases lay in between. Germline V gene lookup returns CDR1 LGHNA and CDR2 YSLEER. This CDR3 is CASSQGTWNTEAFF. The CDR3 DNA follows: TGCGCCAGCAGCCAAGGGACCTGGAACACTGAAGCTTTCTTT.

The CDR3: CATQTSSGADTQYF. CDR3 DNA sequence: TGTGCCACCCAGACTTCATCCGGGGCAGATACGCAGTATTTT. V usage is TRBV7-6 and J usage is TRBJ2-3, with TRBD2 as a possible D gene (5 bases). The CDR3 is 14 residues long. The V gene's germline CDR1 is SGHVS and CDR2 FNYEAQ. V lost 10 bases and J lost 4, with 18 bases in between.

This clonotype showed up just a few times. This chain uses TRBV6-1 with TRBJ1-2; 8 bases line up with TRBD1. The V gene's germline CDR1 is MNHNS and CDR2 SASEGT. J gave up 4 bases and V 4 bases, and 5 bases lay outside the gene matches. CDR3 length equals 14 residues. The CDR3 sequence: CASSGRGRSYGYTF. Written as DNA, the CDR3 is TGTGCCAGCAGTGGCAGGGGGCGCAGCTATGGCTACACCTTC.

This clonotype occurred a few times. The chain employs TRBV24-1 and TRBJ2-7; D unresolved. Germline CDR1 reads KGHDR; CDR2 reads SFDVKD. Trimming left V 6 bases short and J 4 bases short, with 15 bases between. This CDR3 is 14 amino acids long. The DNA for the CDR3 is TGTGCCACCAGTAGCCATACGGCCCCGTACGAGCAGTACTTC. Protein product: CATSSHTAPYEQYF.

The J gene is TRBJ2-7, the V gene TRBV20-1, with TRBD2 matching 8 bases. The CDR3 runs to 15 residues. Trimming took 0 bases from V and 1 from J; bases not matched to a gene: 5. The germline V gene has CDR1 DFQATT and CDR2 SNEGSKA (reference sequence). CDR3 amino acids: CSARDGAGGSYEQYF. CDR3 nucleotides: TGCAGTGCTAGAGATGGGGCGGGAGGATCCTACGAGCAGTACTTC.

This clonotype was detected a few times. V gene TRBV27 combines with J gene TRBJ1-6, with D unclear. Germline CDR1 and CDR2: MNHEY and SMNVEV (reference sequence). The CDR3 is 14 residues long. The germline V and J ends were trimmed by 2 bases and 6 bases, with 8 bases remaining between them. The CDR3 sequence: CASSLRQANSPLHF. In nucleotides, the CDR3 is TGTGCCAGCAGTTTAAGGCAGGCTAATTCACCCCTCCACTTT.

This clonotype was seen more than once but under ten times. The junction differs from germline at one of its ends, possibly a read error. V usage is TRBV20-1 and J usage is TRBJ2-5; TRBD2 matches at 8 bases. From germline, CDR1 is DFQATT and CDR2 SNEGSKA (reference sequence). The CDR3 runs 10 residues. The chain's CDR3 is CSASGETQYF. For the CDR3, the DNA is TGTAGTGCTAGCGGGGAGACCCAGTACTTC.

On this clonotype itself: As the CDR3 is not closed by the conserved phenylalanine or tryptophan, this likely results from a read error. This chain joins TRBV5-4 and TRBJ2-7; no firm D call. Germline CDR1 and CDR2: SGHNT and YYREEE (reference sequence). V lost 7 bases and J 3 bases, leaving 8 bases between the germline ends. This CDR3 is built from 11 residues. The CDR3 loop is CASGSSYEQYL. The CDR3 nucleotides read TGTGCCAGCGGCTCGAGCTACGAGCAGTACCTC.

This clonotype was observed a few times. The chain combines TRBV27 with TRBJ1-2, with a tentative D call TRBD1 (6 bases). Germline loops: CDR1 MNHEY, CDR2 SMNVEV (reference sequence). The V gene lost 2 bases and the J gene lost 3 bases, with 16 bases spanning the gap. The CDR3 length is 16 residues. This CDR3 reads CASSLNGVGGHYGYTF. In DNA, the CDR3 is TGTGCCAGCAGTTTAAATGGGGTAGGGGGTCACTATGGCTACACCTTC.

This sequence joins TRBV7-2 and TRBJ2-3, with D uncertain. The germline V and J ends were trimmed by 3 bases and 2 bases, with 9 bases remaining between them. Germline-derived CDR1 and CDR2 are SGHTA and FQGNSA. This CDR3 spans 14 amino acids. CDR3 DNA sequence: TGTGCCAGCAGCTTTAGTAGTTTCACAGATACGCAGTATTTT. This encodes CASSFSSFTDTQYF.

The chain employs TRBV7-9 and TRBJ1-6, with D unclear. Germline loops: CDR1 SEHNR, CDR2 FQNEAQ (reference sequence). The CDR3 is 14 residues long. Between the trimmed V and J ends, which lost 3 bases and 8 bases, there was a span of 11 bases. The CDR3 here is CASSFTSSDSPLHF. The CDR3 region has the DNA TGTGCCAGCAGCTTCACATCTTCTGATTCACCCCTCCACTTT.

The chain links TRBV19 to TRBJ2-1; D uncertain. The CDR3 runs 14 residues. V was shortened by 7 bases and J by 9 bases, with 19 bases between the two germline ends. Germline V gives CDR1 LNHDA, CDR2 SQIVND (reference sequence). CDR3 residues: CASIPPDQPTEQFF. The CDR3 bases are TGTGCCAGTATCCCCCCCGACCAGCCCACTGAGCAGTTCTTC.

The chain carries TRBV10-3 and TRBJ2-3; D may be TRBD2 (5 bases). This CDR3 spans 15 amino acids. Per the germline V gene, CDR1 is ENHRY and CDR2 is SYGVKD. V was cut by 6 bases and J by 2 bases, with 15 bases left in between. The CDR3 sequence: CAIRRAVATTDTQYF. Here the CDR3 DNA reads TGTGCCATCAGGAGGGCGGTCGCGACCACAGATACGCAGTATTTT.

V is TRBV10-3 and J is TRBJ1-1; D possibly corresponds to TRBD1 (5 bases). CDR3 length: 16 residues. Per germline, CDR1 ENHRY and CDR2 SYGVKD. The V end was cut by 6 bases, the J end by 1 base, with 18 bases between. CDR3 residues: CAIRESPWRGNTEAFF. The CDR3 nucleotides are TGTGCCATCAGGGAAAGCCCCTGGAGGGGGAACACTGAAGCTTTCTTT.

The chain combines TRBV15 with TRBJ1-4, with D possibly being TRBD1 (6 bases). Germline V gene data show CDR1 as LNHNV and CDR2 as YYDKDF (reference sequence). This CDR3 comprises 15 residues. V gave up 4 bases and J gave up 4 bases, with 13 bases separating them. CDR3 DNA sequence: TGTGCCACCAGCATCAGGACAGCCCTTAATGAAAAACTGTTTTTT. Protein product: CATSIRTALNEKLFF.

The chain is built from TRBV7-2 and TRBJ2-7; 8 bases fit TRBD2. Germline assignment: CDR1 SGHTA and CDR2 FQGNSA. V was pared by 5 bases and J by 5 bases, with 8 bases of the junction left unmatched. The CDR3 runs 14 residues. The CDR3 region has the DNA TGTGCCAGCAGCCCTTGGACTAGCCCCGACGAGCAGTACTTC. It encodes CASSPWTSPDEQYF.

This clonotype came up once. The V call is TRBV6-5, the J call TRBJ2-5, with a possible D match to TRBD2 (5 bases). Between the trimmed V and J ends, which lost 2 bases and 9 bases, there was a span of 7 bases. Germline V lookup: CDR1 MNHEY, CDR2 SVGAGI. The CDR3 is made up of 11 amino acids. CDR3 in DNA: TGTGCCAGCAGTTACGCGGAGGCCCAGTACTTC. Amino acids: CASSYAEAQYF.

The chain uses TRBV28 and TRBJ1-6; D uncertain. Between the trimmed V and J ends, which lost 7 bases and 14 bases, there was a span of 21 bases. The CDR3 totals 14 residues. Germline CDR1 reads MDHEN; CDR2 reads SYDVKM. The CDR3 DNA sequence: TGTGCCAGCAATCCTGGCCAGCCGGGTGGAGCCCTCCACTTT. It is translated as CASNPGQPGGALHF.

V and J are TRBV12-3 or TRBV12-4 and TRBJ2-2; D gene unclear. Trimming shortened V by 0 bases and J by 4 bases, and 6 bases separated the two germline ends. The CDR3 contains 14 residues. The CDR3 is CASSLASLTGELFF. The CDR3 DNA reads TGTGCCAGCAGTTTAGCCAGCCTCACCGGGGAGCTGTTTTTT.

The chain combines TRBV6-2 or TRBV6-3 with TRBJ2-3; perhaps TRBD2 as D (5 bases). Germline CDR1 and CDR2: MNHEY and SVGEGT. This CDR3 contains 17 residues. Trimming removed 0 bases from V and 5 bases from J, with 18 bases in between. In nucleotides, the CDR3 is TGTGCCAGCAGTTACTCGAGTACGGGAAGGAGTCAAGATACGCAGTATTTT. Translation gives CASSYSSTGRSQDTQYF.